Listed here are 14 T cell receptor beta chains from one sample, sequenced in a study of T-cell memory formation after mild COVID-19. TCRdb ran MiXCR on the 5' RACE reads and lists one entry per CDR3 protein. The sample yields nearly 200,000 distinct CDR3 sequences, approximately 20% seen once. The specimen was PBMCs or a T cell subset sorted from them (not recorded which). These receptors were collected from an adult woman who had mild COVID-19 (a few samples of this study predate the infection). Cell type and time point are not known.

This clonotype came up a few times. The chain recombines TRBV12-3 or TRBV12-4 with TRBJ1-5, with 11 bases identical to TRBD1. The CDR3 covers 15 residues. The ends lost 8 bases at V and 6 bases at J; junction bases unmatched: 9. The CDR3 DNA follows: TGTGCCAGCGGCTCAGGACAGGGGGCGTCTCAGCCCCAGCATTTT. Its protein is CASGSGQGASQPQHF.

The J gene is TRBJ1-2, the V gene TRBV19; D possibly corresponds to TRBD1 (5 bases). Germline V gene lookup returns CDR1 LNHDA and CDR2 SQIVND (reference sequence). With 8 bases removed from V and 8 bases from J, the gap between germline ends came to 18 bases. The CDR3 contains 13 residues. CDR3 nucleotide sequence: TGTGCCAGTGCCCCGCGGGGGAGTCGGGGCTACACCTTC. Amino acid sequence: CASAPRGSRGYTF.

This clonotype has more than one count but fewer than ten. V and J are TRBV29-1 and TRBJ2-3; no definite D call. The V gene's germline CDR1 is SQVTM and CDR2 ANQGSEA. Trimming cost V 4 bases and J 1 base, with 6 bases left between them. There are 12 residues in the CDR3. The chain's CDR3 is CSVGRGTDTQYF. CDR3 bases: TGCAGCGTTGGCCGGGGCACAGATACGCAGTATTTT.

V gene TRBV12-3 or TRBV12-4 combines with J gene TRBJ2-7, with 12 bases lining up with TRBD2. V dropped 7 bases and J dropped 6; count of bases not matched to a gene: 4. The length of the CDR3 is 13 residues. The CDR3 region is CASTPGLAGEQYF. As DNA, the CDR3 is TGTGCCAGCACCCCGGGACTAGCGGGCGAGCAGTACTTC.

This clonotype appeared a few times. The genes are TRBV6-1 and TRBJ1-1; D might be TRBD1 (6 bases). The CDR3 runs to 14 residues. V was clipped by 6 bases and J by 5 bases, with 16 bases between them. Germline V gene data show CDR1 as MNHNS and CDR2 as SASEGT. The CDR3 nucleotides read TGTGCCAGCAGGTATAAGAACAGGGATACTGAAGCTTTCTTT. It encodes CASRYKNRDTEAFF.

The sample holds a few counts of this clonotype. The chain recombines TRBV11-2 with TRBJ2-2, with TRBD1 as a possible D gene (6 bases). Germline CDR1 is SGHAT and CDR2 is FQNNGV. Trimming left V 1 base short and J 6 bases short, with 21 bases between. This CDR3 contains 18 residues. The CDR3 nucleotides are TGTGCCAGCAGCTTAGCCTACAATCAGGGGAGAGGAGCCGGGGAGCTGTTTTTT. This sequence encodes CASSLAYNQGRGAGELFF.

In its sample, this clonotype was seen a few times. The chain joins TRBV7-8 to TRBJ2-3, with 8 bases aligning to TRBD1. The junction had 9 bases not matched to a gene; V was cut back by 4 bases and J by 3 bases. Germline CDR1 and CDR2: SGHVS and FQNEAQ. CDR3 length: 16 residues. The chain's CDR3 is CASSSRQGALTDTQYF. The CDR3 DNA reads TGTGCCAGCAGCTCCCGGCAGGGGGCTTTGACAGATACGCAGTATTTT.

This clonotype was recorded a few times. The chain combines TRBV7-9 with TRBJ2-3, with no clear D. CDR1 and CDR2 (germline): SEHNR, FQNEAQ (reference sequence). V lost 1 base, J lost 7 bases, and 0 bases lay in between. The CDR3 totals 10 residues. The CDR3 nucleotides read TGTGCCAGCAGCTTAGATACGCAGTATTTT. Protein sequence: CASSLDTQYF.

The V and J genes are TRBV19 and TRBJ2-3; a possible D gene is TRBD2 (5 bases). CDR1 LNHDA and CDR2 SQIVND come from the germline V gene (reference sequence). Trimming left V 5 bases short and J 3 bases short, with 9 bases between. The CDR3 is made up of 13 amino acids. In DNA form, the CDR3 reads TGTGCCAGTAGTCCAGGACTTACAGATACGCAGTATTTT. Amino acids: CASSPGLTDTQYF.

This clonotype was seen only a few times. The chain has TRBV7-9 and TRBJ1-2; 8 nucleotides agree with TRBD1. This CDR3 region has 15 residues. The junction had 6 bases not matched to a gene; V was cut back by 5 bases and J by 1 base. In germline, CDR1 is SEHNR, CDR2 FQNEAQ (reference sequence). This CDR3 is CASSPGQGDNYGYTF. The CDR3, as DNA: TGTGCCAGCAGCCCCGGACAGGGTGATAACTATGGCTACACCTTC.

This clonotype was detected only a few times. The V gene is TRBV7-3, the J gene TRBJ2-3; D uncertain. This CDR3 comprises 15 residues. The V gene lost 3 bases and the J gene lost 4 bases, with 14 bases spanning the gap. Germline assignment: CDR1 SGHTA and CDR2 FQGTGA. The CDR3 DNA is TGTGCCAGCAGCTTTTCTAGTTCTTCCCCAGATACGCAGTATTTT. Amino acid sequence: CASSFSSSSPDTQYF.

CDR3 bases: TGTGCCAGCCGAAAGGCAGGGGGTGTTGAGACCCAGTACTTC. Translating it yields CASRKAGGVETQYF. The chain has TRBV12-3 or TRBV12-4 and TRBJ2-5; 7 bases match TRBD1. V shed 8 bases and J 5 bases; nucleotides not matched to a gene: 11. The CDR3 sequence is 14 residues long.

The V and J genes are TRBV15 and TRBJ1-1; D gene unclear. CDR3 size: 15 residues. Germline V CDR1 and CDR2: LNHNV, YYDKDF (reference sequence). V lost 0 bases and J lost 10, with 18 bases in between. The CDR3: CATSRDRVGRLIAFF. The CDR3 bases are TGTGCCACCAGCAGAGATCGGGTGGGCAGGCTTATAGCTTTCTTT.

This clonotype was detected a few times. The rearrangement links TRBV3-1 to TRBJ2-1; D gene uncertain. This CDR3 region has 13 residues. Trimming pared 0 bases from V and 5 bases from J, leaving 5 bases between. Germline V gene sequence: CDR1 LGHDT, CDR2 YNNKEL (reference sequence). CDR3 sequence reads: CASSQDLHNEQFF. The CDR3 bases are TGTGCCAGCAGCCAAGATTTACACAATGAGCAGTTCTTC.